This TCR beta chain emerged from a study of Ad26.COV2.S vaccination and SARS-CoV-2 variants. Some clones are missing from TCRdb's copy, which holds only in-frame ones; the method was immunoSEQ multiplex PCR. Of around 320,000 clones in the sample, approximately 86% were seen once. Study-level points and caveats: Non-spike TCR breadth was similar in vaccine and placebo recipients. The authors reported substantial breadth in spike-specific CD8+ and CD4+ T cell responses after vaccination. There was a possibility that the TCR breadth and depth analyses underestimated total T cell responses.

Turning to this clone: Its target is unknown.

Noted treatment: roughly 20 received Ad26.COV2.S at low or high dose, single or two shots; 5 received placebo; per-sample allocation not given. The samples were gathered on day 63 after the first injection of vaccine or placebo. A Boston adult aged 18-55 years was the donor. J lost 5 bases, V lost 4 bases, and 7 bases had no gene match. This CDR3 region has 17 residues. The germline V gene encodes CDR1 MGHDK and CDR2 SYGVNS. The chain links TRBV25-1 to TRBJ2-2; 13 nucleotides align to TRBD2. The receptor comes from a person aged 18-65 years who received the Ad26.COV2.S COVID-19 vaccine or a placebo. The input for sequencing was peripheral blood, taken in a trial of Ad26.COV2.S vaccine versus placebo. CDR3 DNA: TGTGCCAGCAGTGGAACTAGCGGGGGGGCCGGGACCGGGGAGCTGTTTTTT. It codes for CASSGTSGGAGTGELFF.